A selection of T cell receptor beta chains follows, all from one sample in a study of early T cells in non-severe SARS-CoV-2 infection. MiXCR, run by TCRdb on the 5' RACE reads, gives a single entry per CDR3 protein. The sample holds tens of thousands of distinct CDR3 sequences, less than 9.5% seen once. Sequencing used whole blood, obtained at baseline. The receptor source for this set is an adult who was a healthcare worker with PCR-confirmed SARS-CoV-2 infection or an uninfected control (not recorded which). Each CDR3 is given with its conserved first and last residue. The D gene is left open where the match is weak. For some rows the clone size is stated as once, few or many, or as a class when expanded; others skip it.

v_gene	d_gene	abundance	j_gene	CDR3nt	CDR3aa
TRBV4-1	NA	large	TRBJ2-7	TGCGCCAGCAGCCATCCGGACGGACTCGGGGGTGAGCAGTACTTC	CASSHPDGLGGEQYF
TRBV12-5	NA	many	TRBJ2-1	TGTGCTAGTGGTTTGGGAGGCAGGGGTGAGCAGTTCTTC	CASGLGGRGEQFF
TRBV2	NA	NA	TRBJ1-2	TGTGCCAGCAGGTACAGCGATGTCGGTGGCTACACCTTC	CASRYSDVGGYTF
TRBV18	NA	NA	TRBJ1-1	TGTGCCAGCTCACCGGGGGAGATGAACACTGAAGCTTTCTTT	CASSPGEMNTEAFF
TRBV15	TRBD1	NA	TRBJ1-1	TGTGCCACCAGCCCCCGGGACAGGGGCTTTCGCCGAGAAGCTTTCTTT	CATSPRDRGFRREAFF
TRBV11-3	TRBD2	NA	TRBJ2-3	TGTGCCAGCAGCTCAAGCATGGCGGGAGGGACAGATACGCAGTATTTT	CASSSSMAGGTDTQYF
TRBV20-1	NA	few	TRBJ1-1	TGCAGTGCTAGAGATCCAGCCCGTCAACGGGACACTGAAGCTTTCTTT	CSARDPARQRDTEAFF
TRBV5-4	NA	NA	TRBJ2-4	TGTGCCAGCAGCCCCTCAGGTCGGGGCCTTGTAGGAAACATTCAGTACTTC	CASSPSGRGLVGNIQYF
TRBV10-3	NA	NA	TRBJ2-3	TGTGCCATCAGTGAGCCCGGGGGACATAGTGGCACAGATACGCAGTATTTT	CAISEPGGHSGTDTQYF
TRBV6-5	NA	NA	TRBJ1-5	TGTGCCAGCAGTCTAAACAGGGACAGCAATCAGCCCCAGCATTTT	CASSLNRDSNQPQHF
TRBV10-2	TRBD2	many	TRBJ2-1	TGCGCCAGCAGTGAGCGTTCTCGGACTAGCGGGACCTACAATGAGCAGTTCTTC	CASSERSRTSGTYNEQFF
TRBV20-1	NA	NA	TRBJ2-3	TGCAGTGCTAGACGACTTAGCGGAAGCACAGATACGCAGTATTTT	CSARRLSGSTDTQYF
TRBV6-2/TRBV6-3	NA	many	TRBJ1-1	TGTGCCAGCAGTTACGTGATAGGGGAAGGTGAAAGGACTGAAGCTTTCTTT	CASSYVIGEGERTEAFF
TRBV20-1	NA	many	TRBJ1-1	TGCAGTGCTAGTCCTTCATCGAACACTGAAGCTTTCTTT	CSASPSSNTEAFF
TRBV5-5	NA	few	TRBJ1-3	TGTGCCAGCAGCTTCCTCGGAAACACTGGAAACACCATATATTTT	CASSFLGNTGNTIYF
TRBV7-6	TRBD2	NA	TRBJ2-1	TGTGCCAGCAGTCCACGACTAGCGGAGTCCTACAATGAGCAGTTCTTC	CASSPRLAESYNEQFF
TRBV20-1	NA	NA	TRBJ2-3	TGCAGTGCTAGGGAGTATTCCTTGGCAGATACGCAGTATTTT	CSAREYSLADTQYF
TRBV12-3/TRBV12-4	NA	many	TRBJ2-4	TGTGCCAGGACGTTATCGAGTGGGGGGGCCAAAAACATTCAGTACTTC	CARTLSSGGAKNIQYF
TRBV7-3	NA	few	TRBJ1-1	TGTGCCAGCAGCCTAGACATGAACACTGAAGCTTTCTTT	CASSLDMNTEAFF
TRBV7-2	NA	NA	TRBJ2-3	TGTGCCAGCAGCGTCTCCAATGAGGATACGCAGTATTTT	CASSVSNEDTQYF
TRBV5-1	TRBD2	NA	TRBJ2-3	TGCGCCAGCAGTATCGGGACTAGCGGCCTCTTCACAGATACGCAGTATTTT	CASSIGTSGLFTDTQYF
TRBV10-3	NA	many	TRBJ2-1	TGTGCCATCGGTGGGCCCCAGACCTCCTACAATGAGCAGTTCTTC	CAIGGPQTSYNEQFF
TRBV20-1	TRBD1	few	TRBJ1-6	TGCAGTGCTGCGATACCAACAGGGGGCGTTTCACCCCTCCACTTT	CSAAIPTGGVSPLHF
TRBV6-6	NA	once	TRBJ2-7	TGTGCCAGCAGGCGCACAAAGGCCTACGAGCAGTACTTC	CASRRTKAYEQYF
TRBV7-2	TRBD1	many	TRBJ2-4	TGTGCCAGCACCGTGACAGGGACCAAAAACATTCAGTACTTC	CASTVTGTKNIQYF
TRBV19	TRBD2	many	TRBJ2-1	TGTGCCAGTAGGCCGACTAGCCGGAGCTCCTACAATGAGCAGTTCTTC	CASRPTSRSSYNEQFF
TRBV20-1	NA	many	TRBJ1-1	TGCAGTGCTCCAAAGGTCCTGAACACTGAAGCTTTCTTT	CSAPKVLNTEAFF
TRBV18	NA	many	TRBJ2-4	TGTGCCAGCTCCCCTACCCCTAATACCATTCAGTACTTC	CASSPTPNTIQYF
TRBV7-2	TRBD2	NA	TRBJ2-3	TGTGCCAGCAGCCTCGGGACTAGCGGGAGTACGCAGTATTTT	CASSLGTSGSTQYF
TRBV4-1	NA	NA	TRBJ1-1	TGCGCCAGCAGGATCCGACCGCTGACCTTGAACACTGAAGCTTTCTTT	CASRIRPLTLNTEAFF
TRBV7-6	NA	NA	TRBJ2-1	TGTGCCAGCAGTTACGGACTGAGCTCCTACAATGAGCAGTTCTTC	CASSYGLSSYNEQFF
TRBV7-2	NA	many	TRBJ1-2	TGTGCCAGCAGCCGTTACAGCGGGGGAGGGACCTATGGCTACACCTTC	CASSRYSGGGTYGYTF
TRBV7-9	NA	NA	TRBJ2-7	TGTGCCAGCAGCTTAAGAGATGAGCAGTACTTC	CASSLRDEQYF
TRBV7-8	NA	many	TRBJ2-5	TGTGCCAGCAGCTTAATGTTGTCAACGCAAGAGACCCAGTACTTC	CASSLMLSTQETQYF
TRBV30	NA	many	TRBJ1-1	TGTGCCCGCAAAACTAACATGAACACTGAAGCTTTCTTT	CARKTNMNTEAFF
TRBV27	NA	NA	TRBJ1-1	TGTGCCAGCAGTTCCTCAGGACTGGAAGCTTTCTTT	CASSSSGLEAFF
TRBV7-2	TRBD2	NA	TRBJ2-1	TGTGCCAGCAGACTACCAGGACTAGCGCGGCGGCACAATGAGCAGTTCTTC	CASRLPGLARRHNEQFF
TRBV15	NA	NA	TRBJ1-2	TGTACCACCAGCAGGTCGGGGGAACATGGCTACACCTTC	CTTSRSGEHGYTF
TRBV19	TRBD2	few	TRBJ2-7	TGTGCCAGTAGGTTAGCGGGGCAAACTTCCTACGAGCAGTACTTC	CASRLAGQTSYEQYF
TRBV12-3/TRBV12-4	NA	few	TRBJ2-7	TGTGCCAGCAGTTTCAACGGAATCCCCTACGAGCAGTACTTC	CASSFNGIPYEQYF
TRBV6-4	TRBD2	many	TRBJ2-1	TGTGCCAGCAGTCTCCTCGGGGGGGACTACAATGAGCAGTTCTTC	CASSLLGGDYNEQFF
TRBV29-1	NA	few	TRBJ2-1	TGCAGCGTCGCGGGACATTTTCTTTACAATGAGCAGTTCTTC	CSVAGHFLYNEQFF
TRBV5-1	NA	few	TRBJ1-1	TGCGCCAGCAGCTGGGACACCAGCACTGAAGCTTTCTTT	CASSWDTSTEAFF